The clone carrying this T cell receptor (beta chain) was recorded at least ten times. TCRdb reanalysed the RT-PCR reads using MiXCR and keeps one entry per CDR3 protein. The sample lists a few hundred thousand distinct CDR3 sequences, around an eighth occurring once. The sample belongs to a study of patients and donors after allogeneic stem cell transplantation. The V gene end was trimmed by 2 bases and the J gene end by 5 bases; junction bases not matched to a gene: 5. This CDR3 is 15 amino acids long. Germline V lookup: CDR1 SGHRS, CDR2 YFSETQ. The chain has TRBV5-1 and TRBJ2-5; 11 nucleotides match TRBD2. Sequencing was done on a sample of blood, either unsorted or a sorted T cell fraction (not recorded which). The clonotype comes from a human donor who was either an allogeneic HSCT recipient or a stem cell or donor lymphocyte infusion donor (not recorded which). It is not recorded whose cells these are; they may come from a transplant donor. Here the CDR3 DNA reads TGCGCCAGCAGCTTTAGCGGGGGGGCCGGGGAGACCCAGTACTTC. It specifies CASSFSGGAGETQYF.